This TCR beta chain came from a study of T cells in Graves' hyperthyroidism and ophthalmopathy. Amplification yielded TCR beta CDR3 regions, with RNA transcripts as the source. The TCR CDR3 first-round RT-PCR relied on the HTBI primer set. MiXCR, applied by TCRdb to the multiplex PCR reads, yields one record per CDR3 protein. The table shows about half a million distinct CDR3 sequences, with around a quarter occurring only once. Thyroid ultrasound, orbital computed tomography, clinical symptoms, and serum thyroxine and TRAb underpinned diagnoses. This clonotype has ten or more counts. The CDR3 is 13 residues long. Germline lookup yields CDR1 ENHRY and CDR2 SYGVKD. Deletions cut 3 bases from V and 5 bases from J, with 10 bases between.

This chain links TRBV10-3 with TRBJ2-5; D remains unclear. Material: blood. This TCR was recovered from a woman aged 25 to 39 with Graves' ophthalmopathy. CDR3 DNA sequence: TGTGCCATCAGTGATGAAGGGTCGGAGACCCAGTACTTC. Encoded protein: CAISDEGSETQYF.